Presented here are 14 T cell receptor beta chains from one specimen sequenced in a study of blood T cell repertoires in COVID-19. Libraries were prepared by immunoSEQ multiplex PCR; TCRdb keeps only in-frame clonotypes and omits some of them. In the table there are about 250,000 clones, around 83% of which are singletons. The sample taken for sequencing was peripheral blood. The receptor source for this set is a man older than 75 with acute or convalescent COVID-19.

This chain links TRBV6-2 or TRBV6-3 with TRBJ2-7; 7 bases fit TRBD1. The germline CDR1 and CDR2 sequences are MNHEY and SVGEGT. The CDR3 has 13 amino acids. Trimming took 3 bases from V and 3 from J; bases not matched to a gene: 2. CDR3 sequence reads: CASSYQGVYEQYF. The DNA of the CDR3 is TGTGCCAGCAGTTATCAGGGGGTCTACGAGCAGTACTTC.

The genes are TRBV14 and TRBJ1-6; the D is unclear. Deletions cut 1 base from V and 7 bases from J, with 14 bases between. The CDR3 extends over 16 amino acids. Germline lookup yields CDR1 SGHDN and CDR2 FVKESK. In DNA, the CDR3 is TGTGCCAGCAGCCAAGTGTATAACAGTTGGAATTCACCCCTCCACTTT. Protein product: CASSQVYNSWNSPLHF.

The V gene is TRBV3-1 (or the pseudogene TRBV3-2), the J gene TRBJ1-2, with D perhaps matching TRBD1 (6 bases). V lost 1 base to trimming and J lost 1 base, with 13 bases between them. Germline V lookup: CDR1 LGHDT, CDR2 YNNKEL (reference sequence). The CDR3 consists of 16 residues. CDR3 coding DNA: TGTGCCAGCAGCCAAGTAGGGGGTGTCCTTAACTATGGCTACACCTTC. Protein sequence: CASSQVGGVLNYGYTF.

There are a few counts of this clone. This chain's CDR3 is CASSARQGGYTF. DNA for the CDR3: TGTGCCAGCAGTGCCCGACAGGGAGGCTACACCTTC. The rearrangement joins TRBV28 to TRBJ1-2; 7 bases are shared with TRBD1. The CDR3 has 12 residues. The germline gives CDR1 MDHEN, CDR2 SYDVKM. Trimming at V came to 5 bases and at J to 8 bases, leaving 5 bases not matched to a gene.

V and J are TRBV12-3 or TRBV12-4 and TRBJ1-2; TRBD1 matches at 8 bases. V trimming: 2 bases; J trimming: 4 bases; junction bases outside the gene matches: 0. The CDR3 has 13 amino acids. This CDR3 reads CASSLQGAYGYTF. The CDR3 DNA follows: TGTGCCAGCAGTTTACAGGGGGCCTATGGCTACACCTTC.

The genes are TRBV24-1 and TRBJ2-2; weak D call: TRBD2 (5 bases). In germline, CDR1 is KGHDR, CDR2 SFDVKD. The CDR3 runs 11 residues. V lost 6 bases to trimming and J lost 7 bases, with 5 bases between them. For the CDR3, the DNA is TGTGCCACCAGTCGGGGCGGGGAGCTGTTTTTT. Amino acid sequence: CATSRGGELFF.

The chain employs TRBV11-2 and TRBJ1-5, with 9 positions matching TRBD1. Losses at the gene ends were 5 bases for V and 0 bases for J; bases not matched to a gene: 2. This CDR3 is 15 amino acids long. Germline-derived CDR1 and CDR2 are SGHAT and FQNNGV. The CDR3 bases are TGTGCCAGCAGCCAGGGACAGGGTAGCAATCAGCCCCAGCATTTT. This translates into CASSQGQGSNQPQHF.

This clone occurred a few times. This sequence joins TRBV7-9 and TRBJ2-1; unclear D gene. V lost 4 bases and J lost 0, with 16 bases in between. Germline assignment: CDR1 SEHNR and CDR2 FQNEAQ (reference sequence). The CDR3 is made up of 17 amino acids. CDR3 loop: CASSSASGLASYNEQFF. The DNA for the CDR3 is TGTGCCAGCAGCTCAGCATCTGGGCTGGCCTCCTACAATGAGCAGTTCTTC.

This clone was counted a few times. The rearrangement joins TRBV7-9 to TRBJ2-5; 11 bases line up with TRBD2. V lost 1 base, J lost 3 bases, and 1 base stayed unmatched. The CDR3 is 15 amino acids. Germline assignment: CDR1 SEHNR and CDR2 FQNEAQ (reference sequence). This chain's CDR3 is CASSLGLAGKETQYF. The CDR3, as DNA: TGTGCCAGCAGCTTAGGACTAGCGGGAAAAGAGACCCAGTACTTC.

The J gene is TRBJ1-6, the V gene TRBV19; weak D call: TRBD1 (5 bases). CDR1 LNHDA and CDR2 SQIVND come from the germline V gene (reference sequence). V was cut by 5 bases and J by 8 bases, with 16 bases left in between. The CDR3 runs to 15 residues. The CDR3 protein is CASSARDIGDSPLHF. DNA for the CDR3: TGTGCCAGTAGTGCCAGGGATATCGGAGATTCACCCCTCCACTTT. The full variable domain, in which reference TRBV19 and TRBJ1-6 provide the parts outside the CDR3, is DGGITQSPKYLFRKEGQNVTLSCEQNLNHDAMYWYRQDPGQGLRLIYYSQIVNDFQKGDIAEGYSVSREKKESFPLTVTSAQKNPTAFYLCASSARDIGDSPLHFGNGTRLTVT.

This rearrangement joins TRBV12-3 or TRBV12-4 to TRBJ1-6, with D unclear. The ends were cut back, 5 bases at V and 4 bases at J, with 6 bases in the middle. This CDR3 contains 13 residues. The CDR3: CASSPLYNSPLHF. Here the CDR3 DNA reads TGTGCCAGCAGTCCCCTATATAATTCACCCCTCCACTTT.

There are a few counts of this clone. This chain links TRBV19 with TRBJ2-1; TRBD2 matches 10 bases. Germline-derived CDR1 and CDR2 are LNHDA and SQIVND (reference sequence). V was pared by 4 bases and J by 4 bases, with 4 bases of the junction left unmatched. The CDR3 is 15 amino acids. CDR3 region: CASSTGLAVYNEQFF. For the CDR3, the DNA is TGTGCCAGTAGTACCGGACTAGCGGTATACAATGAGCAGTTCTTC.

The gene calls are TRBV7-9 and TRBJ1-3; 8 positions agree with TRBD1. J was trimmed by 5 bases and V by 7 bases; bases with no gene match: 13. In germline, CDR1 is SEHNR, CDR2 FQNEAQ (reference sequence). The CDR3 consists of 16 residues. The CDR3: CASTQTGAAPRNTIYF. The DNA for the CDR3 is TGTGCCAGCACCCAGACAGGGGCCGCCCCCAGAAACACCATATATTTT.

The chain recombines TRBV2 with TRBJ2-3; 8 bases match TRBD1. This CDR3 comprises 16 residues. Germline CDR1 and CDR2: SNHLY and FYNNEI. The J segment lost 0 bases and the V segment lost 6 bases, leaving 8 bases of the junction unmatched. CDR3 amino acids: CASSARGQASTDTQYF. In nucleotides, the CDR3 is TGTGCCAGCAGCGCGAGGGGACAGGCTAGCACAGATACGCAGTATTTT. Full variable domain (missing parts from reference TRBV2 and TRBJ2-3): EPEVTQTPSHQVTQMGQEVILRCVPISNHLYFYWYRQILGQKVEFLVSFYNNEISEKSEIFDDQFSVERPDGSNFTLKIRSTKLEDSAMYFCASSARGQASTDTQYFGPGTRLTVL.